This T cell receptor beta chain was found in a study of T cells in localized non-small cell lung cancer. Study-wide results and limits: A denser population of T cells in blood accompanied longer overall survival. It remains possible that heterogeneity exists, since only one tumor region was sequenced. Highest T cell clonality was seen in uninvolved adjacent lung, surpassing that measured in tumor.

The data were produced by immunoSEQ multiplex PCR, yet TCRdb's version contains in-frame clones alone and is incomplete. Of approximately 22,000 clones listed, about 90% are singletons. Trimming took off 4 bases at V and 5 bases at J, with 12 bases between the two ends. The CDR3 runs 14 residues. Germline lookup yields CDR1 SGHRS and CDR2 YFSETQ. In the case of this clone: The antigen is undetermined.

This TCR derives from a male donor at least 60 years old with stage I squamous cell lung carcinoma. This chain uses TRBV5-1 with TRBJ2-2, with D possibly TRBD1 on 6 matching bases. Sequences were derived from peripheral blood, sampled before any cancer treatment. The CDR3 nucleotides read TGCGCCAGCAGCCTCCTCGGACAGACCGGGGAGCTGTTTTTT. Translation gives CASSLLGQTGELFF.